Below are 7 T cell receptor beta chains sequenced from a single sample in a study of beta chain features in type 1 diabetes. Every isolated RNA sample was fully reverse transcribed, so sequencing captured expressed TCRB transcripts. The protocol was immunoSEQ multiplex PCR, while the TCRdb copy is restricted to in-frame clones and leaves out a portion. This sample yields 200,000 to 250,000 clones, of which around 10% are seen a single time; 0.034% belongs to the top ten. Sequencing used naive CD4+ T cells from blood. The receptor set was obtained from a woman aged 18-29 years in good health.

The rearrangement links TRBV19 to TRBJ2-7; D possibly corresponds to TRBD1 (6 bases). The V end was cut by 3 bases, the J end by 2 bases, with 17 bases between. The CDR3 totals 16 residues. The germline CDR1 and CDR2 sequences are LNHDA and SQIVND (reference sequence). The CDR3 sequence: CASSIAGTIPTYEQYF. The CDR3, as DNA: TGTGCCAGTAGTATCGCCGGGACAATCCCCACCTACGAGCAGTACTTC.

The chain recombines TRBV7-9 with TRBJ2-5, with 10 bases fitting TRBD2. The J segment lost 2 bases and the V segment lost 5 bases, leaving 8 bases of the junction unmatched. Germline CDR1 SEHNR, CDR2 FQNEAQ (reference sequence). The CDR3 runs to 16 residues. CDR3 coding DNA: TGTGCCAGCAGCCAAGTGCTAGCGGGAGAACAAGAGACCCAGTACTTC. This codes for CASSQVLAGEQETQYF.

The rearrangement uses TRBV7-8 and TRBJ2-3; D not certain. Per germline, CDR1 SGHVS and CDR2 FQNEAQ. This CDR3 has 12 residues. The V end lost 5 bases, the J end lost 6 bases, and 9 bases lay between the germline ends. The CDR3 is CASSPLSDTQYF. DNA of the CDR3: TGTGCCAGCAGCCCCCTTAGCGATACGCAGTATTTT.

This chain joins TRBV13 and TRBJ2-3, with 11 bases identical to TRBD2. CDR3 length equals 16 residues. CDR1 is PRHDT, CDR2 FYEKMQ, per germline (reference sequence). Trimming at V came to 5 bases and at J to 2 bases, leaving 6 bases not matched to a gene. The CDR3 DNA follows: TGTGCCAGCAGCGATAGCGGGAGGGCCTCCACAGATACGCAGTATTTT. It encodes CASSDSGRASTDTQYF.

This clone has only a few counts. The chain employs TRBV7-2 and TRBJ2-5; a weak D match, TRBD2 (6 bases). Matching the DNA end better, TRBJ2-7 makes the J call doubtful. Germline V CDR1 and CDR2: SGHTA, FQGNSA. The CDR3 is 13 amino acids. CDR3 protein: CASSRLVSYEQYF. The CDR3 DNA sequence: TGTGCCAGCAGCCGACTAGTGAGCTACGAGCAGTACTTC.

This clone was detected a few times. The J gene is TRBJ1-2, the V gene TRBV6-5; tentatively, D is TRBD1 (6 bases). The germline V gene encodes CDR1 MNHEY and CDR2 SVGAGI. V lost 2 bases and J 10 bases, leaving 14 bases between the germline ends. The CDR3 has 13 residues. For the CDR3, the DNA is TGTGCCAGCAGTTACGCCCCATGGGGACACTACACCTTC. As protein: CASSYAPWGHYTF.

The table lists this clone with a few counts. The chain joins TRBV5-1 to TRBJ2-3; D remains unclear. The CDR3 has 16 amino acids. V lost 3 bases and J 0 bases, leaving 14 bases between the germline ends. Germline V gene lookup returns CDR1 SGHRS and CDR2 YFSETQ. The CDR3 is CASSYGLPASTDTQYF. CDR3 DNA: TGCGCCAGCAGCTATGGCCTCCCCGCAAGCACAGATACGCAGTATTTT.